This T cell receptor beta chain was sequenced in a study of human T cells and chemical hapten exposure. This clonotype was seen a few times. V dropped 6 bases and J dropped 1 base, with 9 bases sitting between them. Germline loops: CDR1 SEHNR, CDR2 FQNEAQ (reference sequence). The length of the CDR3 is 13 residues. Time point: pre-sensitization, week 0. Treatment denoted: therapeutic diphenylcyclopropenone sensitization with weekly scalp DPC. Participating donors were patients with alopecia, aged 18 to 70 years, considered appropriate candidates for DPC. Authors' data handling: Counts of TCRs in each sample centred on a median of approximately 100,000 and extended from roughly 25,000 to 750,000. TCRdb called the RACE reads again in MiXCR, with one record for every CDR3 protein. TCRdb's processing, not the study's, gives the V and J calls here. The repertoire holds 87,000 or so distinct CDR3 sequences, approximately 9.9% seen once, with roughly 3.5% in the top ten.

Sequenced here: whole blood, sampled in connection with sensitization to the hapten diphenylcyclopropenone (DPC). This chain joins TRBV7-9 and TRBJ2-5; weak D call: TRBD1 (6 bases). The receptor's source is a woman aged 40 to 50 with alopecia areata. Some clones in this sample may be carry-over from other donors' samples. CDR3 coding DNA: TGTGCCAGCAGATGGGACATCCAAGAGACCCAGTACTTC. Its protein product is CASRWDIQETQYF.